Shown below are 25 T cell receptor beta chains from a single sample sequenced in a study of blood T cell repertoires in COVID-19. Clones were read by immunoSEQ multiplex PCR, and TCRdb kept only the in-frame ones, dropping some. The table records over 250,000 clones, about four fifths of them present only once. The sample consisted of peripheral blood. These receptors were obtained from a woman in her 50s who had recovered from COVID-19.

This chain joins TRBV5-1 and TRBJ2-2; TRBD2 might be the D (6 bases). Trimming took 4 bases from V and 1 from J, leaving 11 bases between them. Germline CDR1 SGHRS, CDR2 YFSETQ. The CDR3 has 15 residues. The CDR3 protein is CASSGTSQNTGELFF. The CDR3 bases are TGCGCCAGCAGCGGGACTTCCCAGAACACCGGGGAGCTGTTTTTT.

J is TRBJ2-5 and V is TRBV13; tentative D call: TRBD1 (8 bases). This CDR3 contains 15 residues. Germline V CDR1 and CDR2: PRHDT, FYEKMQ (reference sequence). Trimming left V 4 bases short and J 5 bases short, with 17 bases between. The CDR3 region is CASSSGQGGGETQYF. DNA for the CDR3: TGTGCCAGCAGCTCTGGACAGGGAGGGGGTGAGACCCAGTACTTC. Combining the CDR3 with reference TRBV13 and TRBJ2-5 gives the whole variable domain AAGVIQSPRHLIKEKRETATLKCYPIPRHDTVYWYQQGPGQDPQFLISFYEKMQSDKGSIPDRFSAQQFSDYHSELNMSSLELGDSALYFCASSSGQGGGETQYFGPGTRLLVL.

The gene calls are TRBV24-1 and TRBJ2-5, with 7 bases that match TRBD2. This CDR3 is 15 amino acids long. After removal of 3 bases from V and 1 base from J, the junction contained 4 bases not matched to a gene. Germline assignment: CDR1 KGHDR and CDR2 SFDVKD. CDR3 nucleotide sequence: TGTGCCACCAGTGATGCCCGGGAGGCCCAAGAGACCCAGTACTTC. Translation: CATSDAREAQETQYF.

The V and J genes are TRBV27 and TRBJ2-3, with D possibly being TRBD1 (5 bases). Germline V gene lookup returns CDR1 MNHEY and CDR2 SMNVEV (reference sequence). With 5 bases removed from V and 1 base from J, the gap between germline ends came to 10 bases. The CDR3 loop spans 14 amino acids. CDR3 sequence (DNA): TGTGCCAGCAGTAAACAGACAGGCACAGATACGCAGTATTTT. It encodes CASSKQTGTDTQYF.

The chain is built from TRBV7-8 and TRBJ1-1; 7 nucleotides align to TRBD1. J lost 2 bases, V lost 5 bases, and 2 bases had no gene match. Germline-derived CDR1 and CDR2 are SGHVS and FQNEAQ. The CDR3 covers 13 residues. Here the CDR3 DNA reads TGTGCCAGCAGCCGGGACAGCAACACTGAAGCTTTCTTT. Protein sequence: CASSRDSNTEAFF.

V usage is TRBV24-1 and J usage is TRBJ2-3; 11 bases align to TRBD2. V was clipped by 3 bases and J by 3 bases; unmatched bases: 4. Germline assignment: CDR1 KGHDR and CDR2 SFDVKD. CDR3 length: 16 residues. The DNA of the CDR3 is TGTGCCACCAGTGATCCCCTAGCGGGAGGAACAGATACGCAGTATTTT. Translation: CATSDPLAGGTDTQYF.

The CDR3 region has the DNA TGTGCCAGCAGTTACTCGAATAGTCAGGGTCAAGAGACCCAGTACTTC. It translates to CASSYSNSQGQETQYF. The chain links TRBV6-5 to TRBJ2-5; D perhaps matches TRBD1 (5 bases). The CDR3 is made up of 16 amino acids. The germline V and J ends were trimmed by 0 bases and 2 bases, with 13 bases remaining between them. CDR1 is MNHEY and CDR2 is SVGAGI in the germline V gene.

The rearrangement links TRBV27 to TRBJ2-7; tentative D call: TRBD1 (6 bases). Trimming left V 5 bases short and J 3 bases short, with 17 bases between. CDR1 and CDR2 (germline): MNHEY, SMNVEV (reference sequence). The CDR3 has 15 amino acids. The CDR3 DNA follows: TGTGCCAGCAGTCCGACTCCTCAGGGGTTCTACGAGCAGTACTTC. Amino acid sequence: CASSPTPQGFYEQYF.

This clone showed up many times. CDR3 nucleotides: TGTGCCAGCAGCGCCATGACAGGGGACTCTCAGCCCCAGCATTTT. It codes for CASSAMTGDSQPQHF. The chain combines TRBV9 with TRBJ1-5; 8 nucleotides align to TRBD1. The CDR3 is made up of 15 amino acids. The germline V gene encodes CDR1 SGDLS and CDR2 YYNGEE. V gave up 3 bases and J gave up 6 bases; unmatched junction bases: 8.

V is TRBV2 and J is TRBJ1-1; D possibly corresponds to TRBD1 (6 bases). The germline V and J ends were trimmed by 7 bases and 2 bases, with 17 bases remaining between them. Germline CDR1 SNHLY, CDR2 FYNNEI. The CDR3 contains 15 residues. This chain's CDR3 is CASTSEGGGNTEAFF. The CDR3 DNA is TGTGCCAGCACTTCTGAGGGGGGGGGTAACACTGAAGCTTTCTTT.

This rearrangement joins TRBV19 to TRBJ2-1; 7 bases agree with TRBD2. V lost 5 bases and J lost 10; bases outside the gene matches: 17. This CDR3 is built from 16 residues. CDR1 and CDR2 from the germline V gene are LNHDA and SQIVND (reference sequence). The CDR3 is CASSLDTSASLREQFF. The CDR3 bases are TGTGCCAGTAGTCTGGATACTAGCGCCAGTTTGCGGGAGCAGTTCTTC.

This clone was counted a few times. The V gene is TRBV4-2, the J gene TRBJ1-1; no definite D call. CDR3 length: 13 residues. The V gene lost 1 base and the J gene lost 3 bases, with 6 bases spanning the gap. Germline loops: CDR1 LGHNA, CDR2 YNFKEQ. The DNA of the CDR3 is TGTGCCAGCAGCCAAGGAGAGGACACTGAAGCTTTCTTT. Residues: CASSQGEDTEAFF.

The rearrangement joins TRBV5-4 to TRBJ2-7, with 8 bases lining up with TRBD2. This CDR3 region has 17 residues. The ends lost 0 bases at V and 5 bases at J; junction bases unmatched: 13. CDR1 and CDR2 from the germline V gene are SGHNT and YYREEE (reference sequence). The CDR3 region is CASSLASGSGTLHEQYF. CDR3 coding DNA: TGTGCCAGCAGCTTGGCTTCGGGTAGCGGGACCCTTCACGAGCAGTACTTC.

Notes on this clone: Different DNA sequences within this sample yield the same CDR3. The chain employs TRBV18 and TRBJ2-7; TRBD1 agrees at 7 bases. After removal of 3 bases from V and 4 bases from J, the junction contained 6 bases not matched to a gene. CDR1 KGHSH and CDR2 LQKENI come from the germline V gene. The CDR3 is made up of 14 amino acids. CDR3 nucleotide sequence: TGTGCCAGCTCACCTAGACAGGGAACATACGAGCAGTACTTC. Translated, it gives CASSPRQGTYEQYF. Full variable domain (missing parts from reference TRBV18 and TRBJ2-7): NAGVMQNPRHLVRRRGQEARLRCSPMKGHSHVYWYRQLPEEGLKFMVYLQKENIIDESGMPKERFSAEFPKEGPSILRIQQVVRGDSAAYFCASSPRQGTYEQYFGPGTRLTVT.

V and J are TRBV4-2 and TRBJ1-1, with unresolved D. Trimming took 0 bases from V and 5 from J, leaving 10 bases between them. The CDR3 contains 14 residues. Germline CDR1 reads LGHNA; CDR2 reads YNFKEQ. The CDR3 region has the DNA TGTGCCAGCAGCCAAGAGGCGAGGGAAACTGAAGCTTTCTTT. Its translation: CASSQEARETEAFF.

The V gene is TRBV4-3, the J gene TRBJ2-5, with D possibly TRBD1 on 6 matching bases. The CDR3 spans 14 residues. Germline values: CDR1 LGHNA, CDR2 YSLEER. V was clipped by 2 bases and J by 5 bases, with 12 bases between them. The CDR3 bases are TGCGCCAGCAGCCAAAGTGGGGGCAGGGAGACCCAGTACTTC. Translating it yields CASSQSGGRETQYF.

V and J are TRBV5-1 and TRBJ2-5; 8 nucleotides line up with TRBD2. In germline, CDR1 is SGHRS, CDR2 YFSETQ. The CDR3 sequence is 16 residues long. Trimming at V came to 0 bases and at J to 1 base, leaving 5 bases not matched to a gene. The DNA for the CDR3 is TGCGCCAGCAGCTTGGGAGCGGGAGTGGTCCAAGAGACCCAGTACTTC. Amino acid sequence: CASSLGAGVVQETQYF.

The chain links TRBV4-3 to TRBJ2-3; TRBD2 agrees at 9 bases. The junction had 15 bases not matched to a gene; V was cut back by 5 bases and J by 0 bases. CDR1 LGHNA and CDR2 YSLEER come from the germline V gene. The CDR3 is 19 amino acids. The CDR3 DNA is TGCGCCAGCAGCTCACGATTGACTAGCGGAACAACTAGCACAGATACGCAGTATTTT. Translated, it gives CASSSRLTSGTTSTDTQYF.

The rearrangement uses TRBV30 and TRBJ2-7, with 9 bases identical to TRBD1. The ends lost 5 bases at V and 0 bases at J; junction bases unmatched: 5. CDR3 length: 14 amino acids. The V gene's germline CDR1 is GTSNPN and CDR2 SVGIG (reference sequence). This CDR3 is CAWGGQGSSYEQYF. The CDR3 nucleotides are TGTGCCTGGGGAGGACAGGGGAGCTCCTACGAGCAGTACTTC.

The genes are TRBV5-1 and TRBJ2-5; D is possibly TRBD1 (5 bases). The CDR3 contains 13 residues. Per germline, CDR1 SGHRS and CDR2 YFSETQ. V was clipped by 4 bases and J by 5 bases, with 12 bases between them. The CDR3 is CASSQIKGETQYF. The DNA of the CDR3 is TGCGCCAGCAGCCAGATTAAGGGGGAGACCCAGTACTTC.

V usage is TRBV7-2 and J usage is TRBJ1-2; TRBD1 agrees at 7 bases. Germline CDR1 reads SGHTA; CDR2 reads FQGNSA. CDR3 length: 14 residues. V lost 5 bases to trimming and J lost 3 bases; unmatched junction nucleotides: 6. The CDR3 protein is CASSLPGQYYGYTF. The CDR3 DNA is TGTGCCAGCAGCCTACCGGGACAGTACTATGGCTACACCTTC.

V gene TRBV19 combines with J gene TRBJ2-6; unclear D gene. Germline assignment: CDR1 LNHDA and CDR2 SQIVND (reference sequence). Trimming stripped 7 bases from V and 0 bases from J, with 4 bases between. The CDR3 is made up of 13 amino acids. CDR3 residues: CASTVSGANVLTF. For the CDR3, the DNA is TGTGCCAGTACCGTCTCTGGGGCCAACGTCCTGACTTTC.

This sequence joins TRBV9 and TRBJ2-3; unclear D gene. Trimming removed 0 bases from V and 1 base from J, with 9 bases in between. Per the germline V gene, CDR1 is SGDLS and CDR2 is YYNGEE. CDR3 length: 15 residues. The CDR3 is CASSVGAIRTDTQYF. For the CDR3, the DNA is TGTGCCAGCAGCGTAGGGGCAATCCGCACAGATACGCAGTATTTT.

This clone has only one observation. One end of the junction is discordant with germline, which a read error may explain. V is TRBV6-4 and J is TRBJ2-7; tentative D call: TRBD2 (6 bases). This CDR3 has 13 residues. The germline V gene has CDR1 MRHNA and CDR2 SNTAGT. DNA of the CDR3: TGTGCCAGCAGCGCCATTGGCAGCCCGACGGGGGACTTC. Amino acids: CASSAIGSPTGDF.

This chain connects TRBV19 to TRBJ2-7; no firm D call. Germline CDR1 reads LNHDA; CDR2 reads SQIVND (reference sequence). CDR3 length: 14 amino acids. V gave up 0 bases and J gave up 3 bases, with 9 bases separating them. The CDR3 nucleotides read TGTGCCAGTAGTATAGAAGCTAGTTTCTACGAGCAGTACTTC. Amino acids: CASSIEASFYEQYF.